This TCR beta chain was recovered during a study of blood T cell repertoires in COVID-19. Across the whole study: T cells, B-cell-depleted T cells, or PBMCs provided the cDNA or gDNA that served as material.

The repertoire was sequenced with immunoSEQ multiplex PCR; TCRdb's copy has only in-frame clones and lacks some. The profile shows fewer than 400,000 clones, 86% of them singletons. Participant ages covered about 18 to 89 years across 24 US areas. Unmatched junction bases numbered 19, after V lost 10 bases and J lost 2 bases. The CDR3 is 19 amino acids. The germline gives CDR1 SEHNR, CDR2 FQNEAQ (reference sequence). Sequenced material: PBMCs or T cells enriched from blood (not recorded which). The receptor was isolated from a man between 25 and 39 years old who had recovered from COVID-19. The gene calls are TRBV7-9 and TRBJ1-5; the match to TRBD1 covers 11 bases. CDR3 sequence (DNA): TGTGCCATCTTAAACCCAGGGACAGGGGGTTTTGTCGGCAATCAGCCCCAGCATTTT. Translation: CAILNPGTGGFVGNQPQHF.